The clone carrying this TCR beta chain was counted ten times or more. The antigen is unknown. For the diagnoses, clinical symptoms, serum thyroxine and TRAb, thyroid ultrasound and orbital computed tomography were used. Out of 8.5 to 10 ml of fresh peripheral blood came the PBMCs. The data belong to a study of T cells in Graves' hyperthyroidism and ophthalmopathy. General study results and limits: Blood also carried most thyroid clonotypes expanded above 0.001. Prediction of ophthalmopathy progression came a median around 6 months pre-onset.

Regions amplified from RNA transcripts were the TCR beta CDR3 regions. During a first-round RT-PCR of the TCR CDR3, the HTBI primer set was used. TCRdb recomputed calls from the multiplex PCR reads with MiXCR, one row per CDR3 protein. The table has 650,000 to 700,000 distinct CDR3 sequences, 15% to 20% seen once. The germline V gene encodes CDR1 SEHNR and CDR2 FQNEAQ (reference sequence). This CDR3 has 18 residues. The junction had 10 bases not matched to a gene; V was cut back by 5 bases and J by 0 bases. Sequences were obtained from blood. The receptor was isolated from a man between 45 and 60 years old with Graves' hyperthyroidism. The chain has TRBV7-9 and TRBJ1-6; 7 bases map to TRBD1. This CDR3 reads CASSTTGILSSYNSPLHF. DNA for the CDR3: TGTGCCAGCAGCACGACAGGGATACTAAGCTCCTATAATTCACCCCTCCACTTT.